The 29 T cell receptor beta chains reported below all come from one sample, sequenced in a study of blood T cell repertoires in COVID-19 (dated by TCRdb to the early 2020s). Receptors were amplified or captured by the immunoSEQ multiplex PCR assay. Sourced from immuneACCESS, this table was stored by TCRdb with only in-frame sequences that have V and J called. A share of the clones is absent; for the studies checked, an unresolved V gene accounts for under half, and the remainder has no known explanation. This sample lists under 450,000 clones; roughly 87% were detected once. The ten largest clones add up to approximately 5% of the sample. Sequencing used PBMCs or T cells enriched from blood (not recorded which). The receptors here all came from a woman in her forties or fifties who had recovered from COVID-19.

This clone was counted a few times. This chain connects TRBV4-3 to TRBJ2-5, with TRBD1 matching over 12 bases. This CDR3 is 15 amino acids long. The trim removed 3 bases at V and 4 bases at J, leaving 3 bases unmatched. Germline CDR1 reads LGHNA; CDR2 reads YSLEER. This CDR3 is CASSQGQGAGETQYF. CDR3 coding DNA: TGCGCCAGCAGCCAGGGACAGGGGGCGGGAGAGACCCAGTACTTC.

This clone appeared a few times. This chain connects TRBV3-1 (or the pseudogene TRBV3-2) to TRBJ1-1; D not certain. The CDR3 has 11 residues. V was trimmed by 2 bases and J by 6 bases, leaving 4 bases between them. The germline CDR1 and CDR2 sequences are LGHDT and YNNKEL (reference sequence). The CDR3 nucleotides are TGTGCCAGCAGCCAATTAGCTGAAGCTTTCTTT. Its protein product is CASSQLAEAFF.

The chain has TRBV25-1 and TRBJ2-3, with 7 positions matching TRBD1. Germline V gene lookup returns CDR1 MGHDK and CDR2 SYGVNS. Losses at the gene ends were 6 bases for V and 6 bases for J; bases not matched to a gene: 6. The CDR3 totals 13 residues. CDR3 bases: TGTGCCAGCAGCAGACAGGGTGCGGATACGCAGTATTTT. The encoded protein is CASSRQGADTQYF.

Concerning this clone: This specimen includes other DNA sequences encoding the same CDR3. This sequence joins TRBV18 and TRBJ1-1, with D unclear. This CDR3 spans 14 amino acids. CDR1 is KGHSH and CDR2 is LQKENI in the germline V gene. V was trimmed by 3 bases and J by 1 base, leaving 9 bases between them. DNA of the CDR3: TGTGCCAGCTCACCCGTTACAGCGAACACTGAAGCTTTCTTT. Amino acids: CASSPVTANTEAFF.

J is TRBJ2-2 and V is TRBV7-2; D might be TRBD1 (6 bases). Trimming stripped 3 bases from V and 2 bases from J, with 10 bases between. Germline loops: CDR1 SGHTA, CDR2 FQGNSA. This CDR3 comprises 15 residues. CDR3 coding DNA: TGTGCCAGCAGCTTCGGACAGATTAACACCGGGGAGCTGTTTTTT. Protein: CASSFGQINTGELFF. Combining the CDR3 with reference TRBV7-2 and TRBJ2-2 gives the whole variable domain GAGVSQSPSNKVTEKGKDVELRCDPISGHTALYWYRQSLGQGLEFLIYFQGNSAPDKSGLPSDRFSAERTGGSVSTLTIQRTQQEDSAVYLCASSFGQINTGELFFGEGSRLTVL.

The V call is TRBV7-2, the J call TRBJ1-1; no clear D. The CDR3 consists of 13 residues. V lost 6 bases and J 0 bases, leaving 8 bases between the germline ends. Germline values: CDR1 SGHTA, CDR2 FQGNSA. The CDR3 protein is CASSGEMNTEAFF. Written as DNA, the CDR3 is TGTGCCAGCAGTGGAGAAATGAACACTGAAGCTTTCTTT.

This clone was detected only once. J is TRBJ1-2 and V is TRBV2; D is ambiguous. In germline, CDR1 is SNHLY, CDR2 FYNNEI. The V gene lost 5 bases and the J gene lost 3 bases, with 19 bases spanning the gap. This CDR3 has 16 residues. CDR3 nucleotide sequence: TGTGCCAGCAGTTCTCCGGTGACCGGGGTTGACTATGGCTACACCTTC. This translates into CASSSPVTGVDYGYTF.

This chain joins TRBV2 and TRBJ1-2; tentative D call: TRBD1 (5 bases). The CDR3 loop spans 13 amino acids. The germline V gene has CDR1 SNHLY and CDR2 FYNNEI. Trimming left V 2 bases short and J 7 bases short, with 11 bases between. CDR3 in DNA: TGTGCCAGCAGTGAAATGGAAGGGGCTGGCTACACCTTC. Its translation is CASSEMEGAGYTF.

Only a few counts were recorded for this clone. The chain couples TRBV6-2 or TRBV6-3 to TRBJ2-5, with 13 positions matching TRBD2. V lost 0 bases, J lost 3 bases, and 13 bases stayed unmatched. CDR3 size: 20 residues. The germline V gene encodes CDR1 MNHEY and CDR2 SVGEGT. CDR3 amino acids: CASSYSRTSGRSRGKETQYF. The CDR3, as DNA: TGTGCCAGCAGTTACTCCAGGACTAGCGGGAGATCTCGTGGAAAAGAGACCCAGTACTTC.

The chain carries TRBV5-1 and TRBJ1-4; D unclear. V was cut by 0 bases and J by 3 bases, with 9 bases left in between. The CDR3 length is 15 residues. Germline V gene data show CDR1 as SGHRS and CDR2 as YFSETQ. The CDR3: CASSLGEGANEKLFF. The CDR3 DNA reads TGCGCCAGCAGCTTGGGTGAGGGCGCTAATGAAAAACTGTTTTTT.

This chain connects TRBV15 to TRBJ1-5; 9 bases align to TRBD1. V lost 0 bases to trimming and J lost 7 bases; unmatched junction nucleotides: 16. CDR1 and CDR2 from the germline V gene are LNHNV and YYDKDF (reference sequence). This CDR3 has 19 amino acids. CDR3 region: CATSRDHIRVGQGRQPQHF. The CDR3 nucleotides read TGTGCCACCAGCAGAGATCATATCCGAGTTGGACAGGGGAGACAGCCCCAGCATTTT.

This chain links TRBV30 with TRBJ1-2; no reliable D call. Trimming cost V 3 bases and J 7 bases, with 18 bases left between them. Germline lookup yields CDR1 GTSNPN and CDR2 SVGIG (reference sequence). CDR3 length: 14 amino acids. The CDR3 here is CAWSLDPRTGGYTF. CDR3 coding DNA: TGTGCCTGGAGCCTGGACCCTCGGACTGGTGGCTACACCTTC.

The rearrangement joins TRBV18 to TRBJ2-1; a possible D gene is TRBD1 (7 bases). CDR1 and CDR2 from the germline V gene are KGHSH and LQKENI. V lost 1 base and J 5 bases, leaving 12 bases between the germline ends. CDR3 size: 15 residues. The CDR3 spells CASSPRQGGNNEQFF. The DNA of the CDR3 is TGTGCCAGCTCACCACGACAGGGCGGGAACAATGAGCAGTTCTTC.

This chain uses TRBV19 with TRBJ1-4; D unresolved. Germline V gene lookup returns CDR1 LNHDA and CDR2 SQIVND (reference sequence). V gave up 3 bases and J gave up 0 bases, with 8 bases separating them. The CDR3 totals 15 residues. The CDR3 DNA is TGTGCCAGTAGTATTATCGCGGCAACTAATGAAAAACTGTTTTTT. It translates to CASSIIAATNEKLFF.

The chain combines TRBV7-6 with TRBJ2-2, with 8 bases aligning to TRBD1. CDR1 SGHVS and CDR2 FNYEAQ come from the germline V gene. V lost 1 base and J lost 3; bases outside the gene matches: 4. The CDR3 consists of 16 residues. The CDR3 spells CASSLDPGGYTGELFF. The CDR3 bases are TGTGCCAGCAGCTTAGATCCAGGGGGCTACACCGGGGAGCTGTTTTTT.

This clone was counted between two and nine times. The rearrangement uses TRBV11-1 and TRBJ2-1; 15 bases align to TRBD2. V gave up 4 bases and J gave up 9 bases; unmatched junction bases: 7. CDR3 size: 16 residues. In germline, CDR1 is SGHAT, CDR2 FQDESV (reference sequence). The CDR3 loop is CASSSGTSGGKGEQFF. The CDR3 DNA reads TGTGCCAGCAGCTCAGGGACTAGCGGGGGGAAGGGTGAGCAGTTCTTC.

The V gene is TRBV5-8, the J gene TRBJ2-1; TRBD2 aligns across 8 bases. The junction had 8 bases not matched to a gene; V was cut back by 6 bases and J by 3 bases. The CDR3 runs 15 residues. CDR1 SGHTS and CDR2 YDEGEE come from the germline V gene. CDR3 sequence: CASINSGTLYNEQFF. CDR3 sequence (DNA): TGTGCCAGCATTAATAGCGGGACGCTCTACAATGAGCAGTTCTTC. Full variable domain (rest looked up from reference TRBV5-8 and TRBJ2-1): EAGVTQSPTHLIKTRGQQATLRCSPISGHTSVYWYQQALGLGLQFLLWYDEGEERNRGNFPPRFSGRQFPNYSSELNVNALELEDSALYLCASINSGTLYNEQFFGPGTRLTVL.

V and J are TRBV27 and TRBJ1-5, with 10 bases fitting TRBD1. Per germline, CDR1 MNHEY and CDR2 SMNVEV (reference sequence). This CDR3 spans 18 amino acids. The ends lost 5 bases at V and 0 bases at J; junction bases unmatched: 10. The CDR3 loop reads CASSRKGTGEGSNQPQHF. CDR3 coding DNA: TGTGCCAGCAGTCGAAAGGGGACAGGGGAGGGTAGCAATCAGCCCCAGCATTTT.

This chain uses TRBV7-6 with TRBJ2-1; 12 positions match TRBD2. The junction had 3 bases not matched to a gene; V was cut back by 3 bases and J by 6 bases. Germline V lookup: CDR1 SGHVS, CDR2 FNYEAQ. The CDR3 sequence is 15 residues long. The CDR3 loop reads CASSLAGLAGNEQFF. DNA for the CDR3: TGTGCCAGCAGCTTGGCGGGACTAGCGGGCAATGAGCAGTTCTTC. The full variable domain, in which reference TRBV7-6 and TRBJ2-1 provide the parts outside the CDR3, is GAGVSQSPRYKVTKRGQDVALRCDPISGHVSLYWYRQALGQGPEFLTYFNYEAQQDKSGLPNDRFSAERPEGSISTLTIQRTEQRDSAMYRCASSLAGLAGNEQFFGPGTRLTVL.

The chain combines TRBV6-5 with TRBJ1-6; 10 nucleotides align to TRBD1. After removal of 7 bases from V and 9 bases from J, the junction contained 3 bases not matched to a gene. This CDR3 is built from 13 residues. Germline V CDR1 and CDR2: MNHEY, SVGAGI. The CDR3 spells CASNGDRGSPLHF. The CDR3 coding sequence is TGTGCCAGCAACGGGGACAGGGGTTCACCCCTCCACTTT.

Only a few counts were recorded for this clone. The gene calls are TRBV7-3 and TRBJ2-1; 7 bases are a match to TRBD2. The CDR3 has 15 amino acids. Germline V gene lookup returns CDR1 SGHTA and CDR2 FQGTGA. Germline trimming cut 1 base from V and 5 bases from J; bases unmatched to any gene: 5. Here the CDR3 DNA reads TGTGCCAGCAGCTTAAGTGGGACTACCCACAATGAGCAGTTCTTC. It specifies CASSLSGTTHNEQFF.

The rearrangement uses TRBV2 and TRBJ2-5; 11 bases are shared with TRBD2. After removal of 7 bases from V and 2 bases from J, the junction contained 15 bases not matched to a gene. The CDR3 sequence is 18 residues long. Germline V gene data show CDR1 as SNHLY and CDR2 as FYNNEI. The CDR3 loop reads CASNPSGLAGGNQETQYF. In DNA form, the CDR3 reads TGTGCCAGCAACCCCTCTGGGCTAGCGGGGGGTAATCAAGAGACCCAGTACTTC.

V and J are TRBV5-4 and TRBJ2-1; weak D call: TRBD2 (6 bases). V dropped 2 bases and J dropped 1 base, with 13 bases sitting between them. CDR3 size: 16 residues. From germline, CDR1 is SGHNT and CDR2 YYREEE (reference sequence). The DNA of the CDR3 is TGTGCCAGCAGCTTCTCGGTAGCGGTTTCCTACAATGAGCAGTTCTTC. It translates to CASSFSVAVSYNEQFF.

This chain uses TRBV18 with TRBJ1-1; D is ambiguous. Trimming left V 6 bases short and J 6 bases short, with 17 bases between. The CDR3 runs to 14 residues. Germline V gives CDR1 KGHSH, CDR2 LQKENI. This chain's CDR3 is CASSPMSERSEAFF. The CDR3 DNA reads as TGTGCCAGCTCCCCCATGTCGGAGAGGTCTGAAGCTTTCTTT.

V usage is TRBV19 and J usage is TRBJ1-1; tentatively, D is TRBD1 (6 bases). V lost 2 bases to trimming and J lost 0 bases, with 7 bases between them. Germline CDR1 and CDR2: LNHDA and SQIVND (reference sequence). The CDR3 length is 14 residues. The CDR3 here is CASSIRGMNTEAFF. The CDR3 DNA reads as TGTGCCAGTAGTATAAGGGGGATGAACACTGAAGCTTTCTTT.

This clone was seen a single time. This sequence joins TRBV19 and TRBJ2-1; TRBD1 agrees at 7 bases. Germline V gives CDR1 LNHDA, CDR2 SQIVND (reference sequence). The CDR3 is 14 residues long. After removal of 6 bases from V and 5 bases from J, the junction contained 7 bases not matched to a gene. CDR3 protein: CASRTLTGNNEQFF. DNA of the CDR3: TGTGCCAGTAGAACCTTGACAGGGAACAATGAGCAGTTCTTC.

The chain recombines TRBV21-1 with TRBJ1-6. TRBV21-1 is annotated as a pseudogene. This CDR3 spans 16 amino acids. CDR3 nucleotide sequence: TGTGCCAGCAGCCCTCAGGCGGTTCTGAGGGAAAGGACCCTCCACTTT. Translating gives CASSPQAVLRERTLHF.

V gene TRBV7-9 combines with J gene TRBJ2-3; 13 bases align to TRBD2. CDR3 size: 18 residues. CDR1 is SEHNR, CDR2 FQNEAQ, per germline (reference sequence). V lost 4 bases and J lost 7; bases outside the gene matches: 14. Here the CDR3 reads CASSSSTSGGAHPNTQYF. DNA for the CDR3: TGTGCCAGCAGCTCCTCTACTAGCGGGGGGGCACACCCCAATACGCAGTATTTT.

This clone was seen only once. The chain employs TRBV19 and TRBJ1-2; 8 nucleotides match TRBD1. The trim removed 6 bases at V and 6 bases at J, leaving 3 bases unmatched. CDR1 and CDR2 (germline): LNHDA, SQIVND (reference sequence). The CDR3 spans 12 residues. The CDR3 is CASRHRGNGYTF. CDR3 in DNA: TGTGCCAGTAGGCACAGGGGGAATGGCTACACCTTC.